This T cell receptor (beta chain) was found in a study of CD8 T cells in ankylosing spondylitis. TCRdb recomputed calls from the 5' RACE reads with MiXCR, one row per CDR3 protein. This sample has 750,000 to 850,000 distinct CDR3 sequences; approximately 10% occur once, and the top ten carry approximately 0.46%. Study-wide results and limits: In peripheral blood, disease-linked CD8+ clones occurred at relatively low frequencies. In ankylosing spondylitis blood, a motif of roughly eight highly homologous TCR beta variants appeared characteristic.

CDR1 is MNHEY, CDR2 SVGEGT, per germline. Trimming pared 8 bases from V and 1 base from J, leaving 23 bases between. There are 17 residues in the CDR3. This clonotype has only a few counts. The antigen is undetermined. The TCR sequence derives from a male donor with ankylosing spondylitis. The chain is built from TRBV6-2 or TRBV6-3 and TRBJ2-5, with D possibly matching TRBD2 (5 bases). Sequenced sample: blood, either unsorted or a sorted T cell fraction (not recorded which). The CDR3 is CASSTPSRRAGQETQYF. The CDR3 DNA sequence: TGTGCCAGCTCCACCCCGTCCCGGCGGGCAGGCCAAGAGACCCAGTACTTC.